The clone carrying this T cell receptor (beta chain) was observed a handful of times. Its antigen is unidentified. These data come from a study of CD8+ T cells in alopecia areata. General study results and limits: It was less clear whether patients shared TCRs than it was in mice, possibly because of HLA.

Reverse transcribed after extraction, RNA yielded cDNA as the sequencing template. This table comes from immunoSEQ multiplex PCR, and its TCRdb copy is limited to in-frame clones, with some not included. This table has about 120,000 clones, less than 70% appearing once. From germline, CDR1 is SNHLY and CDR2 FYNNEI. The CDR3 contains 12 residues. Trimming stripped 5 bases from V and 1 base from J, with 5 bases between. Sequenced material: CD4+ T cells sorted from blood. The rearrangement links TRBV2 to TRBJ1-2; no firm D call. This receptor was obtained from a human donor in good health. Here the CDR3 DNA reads TGTGCCAGCAGTTTTGATAACTATGGCTACACCTTC. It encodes CASSFDNYGYTF.